Given below is one T cell receptor (beta chain) in context. The data were taken from a study of PD-L1 blockade in urothelial cancer. The overall study: Blood drawn 3 weeks (second dose) and 6 weeks after treatment start was analyzed. There were a median of approximately 150,000 T cells in blood samples.

This CDR3 comprises 15 residues. V was cut by 6 bases and J by 4 bases, with 16 bases left in between. Germline V gene data show CDR1 as SGHRS and CDR2 as YFSETQ. Into every PCR, synthetic TCR analog templates were spiked. The assay was immunoSEQ multiplex PCR, and TCRdb's table has in-frame clones only and misses some. The sample contains some 45,000 clones, 88% of which appear only once. Between 1 and 8 samples, pretreatment and on-treatment, were given by each patient. The rearrangement uses TRBV5-1 and TRBJ2-2; D perhaps matches TRBD1 (6 bases). The specimen was PBMCs, collected around atezolizumab (anti-PD-L1) treatment. This receptor was identified in a man older than 75 with urothelial cancer. This CDR3 is CASKKLQGATGELFF. The CDR3 DNA reads as TGCGCCAGCAAGAAACTACAGGGAGCCACCGGGGAGCTGTTTTTT.